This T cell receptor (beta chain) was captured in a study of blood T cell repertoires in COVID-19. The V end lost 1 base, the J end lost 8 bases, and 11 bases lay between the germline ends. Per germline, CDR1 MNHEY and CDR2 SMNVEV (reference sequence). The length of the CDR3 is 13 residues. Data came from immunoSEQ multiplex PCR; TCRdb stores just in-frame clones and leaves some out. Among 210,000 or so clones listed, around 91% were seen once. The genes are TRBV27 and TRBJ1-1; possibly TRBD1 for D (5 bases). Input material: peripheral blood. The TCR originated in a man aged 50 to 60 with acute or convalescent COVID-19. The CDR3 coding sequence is TGTGCCAGCAGTTTATTAAGGGGTCCAGAAGCTTTCTTT. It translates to CASSLLRGPEAFF.